This TCR beta chain was sequenced in a study of blood T cell repertoires in COVID-19. Study as a whole: Italy, Spain and the United States were the sources of the convalescent and acute COVID-19 samples. Sample material is recorded as cDNA or gDNA derived from T cells, B-cell-depleted T cells, or PBMCs.

This CDR3 contains 15 residues. Per germline, CDR1 SGHDN and CDR2 FVKESK. V lost 4 bases, J lost 7 bases, and 6 bases stayed unmatched. Authors' methods: Estimated nucleated cell counts came from reference gene primer amplification. Using immunoSEQ multiplex PCR, the repertoire was profiled, and TCRdb retains in-frame clones only, with some absent. Clone size and V and J calls were adopted from that table, with D and trimming inferred from the DNA. The sample contains about 48,000 clones, about 84% of which appear only once. V usage is TRBV14 and J usage is TRBJ2-1, with TRBD2 matching 11 bases. Sequencing input: peripheral blood. This receptor was obtained from a woman aged 55 to 70 with acute or convalescent COVID-19. CDR3 protein: CASSPGLADRNEQFF. In DNA form, the CDR3 reads TGTGCCAGCAGCCCGGGACTAGCGGATAGGAATGAGCAGTTCTTC.